The rows below give T cell receptor beta chains drawn from one sample of a study of blood T cells in healthy people across ages. TCRdb processed the 5' RACE reads anew with MiXCR; each CDR3 protein has one entry. The table has hundreds of thousands of distinct CDR3 sequences, more than 45% seen once. Sequencing used blood. These receptors were taken from a woman of 80 years or more in good health. CDR3s include the opening cysteine and the closing phenylalanine or tryptophan. The order of the fields is J gene, D gene, V gene, clone size, CDR3 DNA, CDR3 protein. A D gene is named only where the DNA matches it firmly. Clone size is given for some rows only: seen once, a few or many times, or a class if the clone is expanded.

>TRBJ2-4|.|TRBV20-1|many
TGCAGTACATCCAGAAGGGCCAAAAACATTCAGTACTTC
CSTSRRAKNIQYF
>TRBJ2-7|TRBD1|TRBV2|.
TGTGCCAGCAGTGACGGACAGGGGAGTCTCGAGCAGTACTTC
CASSDGQGSLEQYF
>TRBJ1-5|.|TRBV7-9|.
TGTGCCAGCAGTCCGGCGGAGGGTTCACGGAATCAGCCCCAGCATTTT
CASSPAEGSRNQPQHF
>TRBJ2-1|.|TRBV2|many
TGTGCCAGCAGTGGGCCTGCGGTTGGTTCCTACAATGAGCAGTTCTTC
CASSGPAVGSYNEQFF
>TRBJ2-3|.|TRBV28|.
TGTGCCATCGCATCAGGGTCAGATACGCAGTATTTT
CAIASGSDTQYF
>TRBJ1-1|TRBD1|TRBV12-3/TRBV12-4|.
TGTGCCAGCAGTTTGTTCCGGGACAGGGGCTCTGAAGCTTTCTTT
CASSLFRDRGSEAFF
>TRBJ1-1|.|TRBV11-2|.
TGTGCCAGCAGCTTAGCCAATCCCAGAGTGAACACTGAAGCTTTCTTT
CASSLANPRVNTEAFF
>TRBJ2-2|TRBD2|TRBV9|.
TGTGCCAGCAGTCGAGCGGGGGCCGACACCGGGGAGCTGTTTTTT
CASSRAGADTGELFF
>TRBJ2-3|TRBD2|TRBV12-3/TRBV12-4|.
TGTGCCAGCAGGGTGACTAGCGTCCCAGATACGCAGTATTTT
CASRVTSVPDTQYF
>TRBJ1-4|.|TRBV7-2|few
TGTGCCAGCAAATTTTCCTATAGTGAAAAACTGTTTTTT
CASKFSYSEKLFF
>TRBJ2-7|.|TRBV7-2|.
TGTGCCAGCAGCTTAGCGTCCAGCGGTATGTACTTC
CASSLASSGMYF
>TRBJ2-7|.|TRBV20-1|.
TGCAGTGCTAGAGGGTTGGGACTCGCCTACGAGCAGTACTTC
CSARGLGLAYEQYF
>TRBJ1-4|.|TRBV7-2|.
TGTGCCAGCAGCCGCCTTGGGGTTGGGGAAAAACTGTTTTTT
CASSRLGVGEKLFF
>TRBJ2-5|.|TRBV5-1|.
TGCGCCAGCAGCTTGGAGTGGGGGCCTAAGACCCAGTACTTC
CASSLEWGPKTQYF
>TRBJ2-5|.|TRBV28|.
TGTGCCAGCAAGGGACCGCAAGAGACCCAGTACTTC
CASKGPQETQYF
>TRBJ2-3|TRBD1|TRBV5-6|few
TGTGCCAGCAGCTTGCGGACAGGGGGTTCAGATACGCAGTATTTT
CASSLRTGGSDTQYF
>TRBJ2-1|.|TRBV12-3/TRBV12-4|many
TGTGCCAGCAGTTTAACTTGGAATGAGCAGTTCTTC
CASSLTWNEQFF
>TRBJ2-5|TRBD2|TRBV12-3/TRBV12-4|.
TGTGCCAGCAGGTTTAGCGGGGGCGAAGAGACCCAGTACTTC
CASRFSGGEETQYF
>TRBJ1-5|.|TRBV6-1|few
TGTGCCAGCTCTGGAGTCAATCAGCCCCAGCATTTT
CASSGVNQPQHF
>TRBJ2-1|.|TRBV7-2|.
TGTGCCAGCAGCTTAGGCGGGACTTACCACAATGAGCAGTTCTTC
CASSLGGTYHNEQFF
>TRBJ1-2|.|TRBV5-1|many
TGCGCCAGCAGCTCCCCAGGATTGGGGACTTATGGCTACACCTTC
CASSSPGLGTYGYTF
>TRBJ2-7|.|TRBV3-1|.
TGTGCCAGCAGCTCTGCCCCGAACGAGCAGTACTTC
CASSSAPNEQYF
>TRBJ2-5|.|TRBV18|.
TGTGCCAGCTCACCACTGTTGGGTTCAAATGAGCAGTACTTC
CASSPLLGSNEQYF
>TRBJ2-2|TRBD2|TRBV28|few
TGTGCCAGCAGTTTGACGACTAGCGCGAACACCGGGGAGCTGTTTTTT
CASSLTTSANTGELFF
>TRBJ2-5|TRBD2|TRBV7-2|few
TGTGCCAGCAGCTTAGGGGTAGGGACTAGCCGGTACTTC
CASSLGVGTSRYF
>TRBJ1-2|.|TRBV30|.
TGTGCCTCTAATGAAGGGAGCTACTATGGCTACACCTTC
CASNEGSYYGYTF
>TRBJ2-3|TRBD2|TRBV20-1|.
TGCAGCCTTAATGGACGACTAGCGGGAGCTGTAGATACGCAGTATTTT
CSLNGRLAGAVDTQYF
>TRBJ1-5|.|TRBV4-1|many
TGCGCCAGCAGCCAACTGTCGGAGAATCAGCCCCAGCATTTT
CASSQLSENQPQHF
>TRBJ2-1|.|TRBV12-3/TRBV12-4|.
TGTGCCAGCAGTTTTTATCAAGAGCAGTTCTTC
CASSFYQEQFF
>TRBJ1-5|.|TRBV9|.
TGTGCCAGCAGCGTAGCACCGGGTCCAAATCAGCCCCAGCATTTT
CASSVAPGPNQPQHF
>TRBJ2-2|.|TRBV20-1|.
TGCAGTGCTTTTGACATTAACACCGGGGAGCTGTTTTTT
CSAFDINTGELFF
>TRBJ2-7|.|TRBV7-2|.
TGTGCCAGCAGCTTAAGGACAGTATTCTACGAGCAGTACTTC
CASSLRTVFYEQYF
>TRBJ2-3|.|TRBV10-3|.
TGTGCCATCAGTGGGGGGAGGACCACAGATACGCAGTATTTT
CAISGGRTTDTQYF
>TRBJ1-5|TRBD1|TRBV7-9|.
TGTGCCAGCAGCTTAACCGGGACAGCTAATCAGCCCCAGCATTTT
CASSLTGTANQPQHF
>TRBJ2-4|.|TRBV29-1|many
TGCAGCGTCCGGACAGGGAGGGACAAAAACATTCAGTACTTC
CSVRTGRDKNIQYF
>TRBJ1-5|TRBD1|TRBV18|few
TGTGCCAGCTCATCAGGGGGCGCGGGCAATCAGCCCCAGCATTTT
CASSSGGAGNQPQHF
>TRBJ2-7|.|TRBV21-1|.
TGTGCCAGCAGCAAAGTCAACAGGGACGAGCAGTACTTC
CASSKVNRDEQYF
>TRBJ2-1|TRBD1|TRBV20-1|.
TGCAGTGCTAGGGGACAGGGGGCGAATGAGCAGTTCTTC
CSARGQGANEQFF
>TRBJ1-2|.|TRBV7-2|.
TGTGCCAGCAGCCCAGCGGGGGTTAACTATGGCTACACCTTC
CASSPAGVNYGYTF
>TRBJ2-3|TRBD2|TRBV28|.
TGTGCCAGCAGTTATCCAGCCCGAACTAGCGGGGGGTCAGATACGCAGTATTTT
CASSYPARTSGGSDTQYF
>TRBJ2-1|.|TRBV7-8|.
TGTGCCAGCAGCCGTGGGAGGTCGACCCAAGAGACCCAGTTCTTC
CASSRGRSTQETQFF
>TRBJ2-3|.|TRBV27|.
TGTGCCAGCCGGACGACTAGCACAGATACGCAGTATTTT
CASRTTSTDTQYF
>TRBJ2-1|TRBD2|TRBV7-2|once
TGTGCCAGCAGCTTAGGACTAGCGGGGGGGCGGAGTAACAATGAGCAGTTCTTC
CASSLGLAGGRSNNEQFF
>TRBJ1-2|TRBD1|TRBV27|.
TGTGCCGGCAGTCTGACCGGCAGACAGGGAACCTACTATGGCTACACCTTC
CAGSLTGRQGTYYGYTF
>TRBJ1-2|.|TRBV7-9|.
TGTGCCAGCAGCTTACGGTCCCTATTGCGAGCTAACTATGGCTACACCTTC
CASSLRSLLRANYGYTF
>TRBJ2-1|TRBD1|TRBV7-2|.
TGTGCCAGCAGCGTGACAGGGGCGGCTGAGCAGTTCTTC
CASSVTGAAEQFF
>TRBJ2-2|TRBD2|TRBV6-2/TRBV6-3|.
TGTGCCAGCAGTAACAGCGGGAGTTATACCGGGGAGCTGTTTTTT
CASSNSGSYTGELFF
>TRBJ1-1|.|TRBV3-1|.
TGTGCCAGCAGCCAAGATGGGGCAGGGAGGATGAACACTGAAGCTTTCTTT
CASSQDGAGRMNTEAFF
>TRBJ2-3|TRBD1|TRBV7-9|few
TGTGCCAGCAGCTCGGGACAGGTTCGCGTGTCTAGCACAGATACGCAGTATTTT
CASSSGQVRVSSTDTQYF
>TRBJ2-5|.|TRBV20-1|many
TGCAGTGCCAGCCCGGGGGCTTCAGAGACCCAGTACTTC
CSASPGASETQYF
>TRBJ2-1|.|TRBV3-1|many
TGTGCCAGCAGCCAGGGGCGACACAATGAGCAGTTCTTC
CASSQGRHNEQFF
>TRBJ2-7|TRBD1|TRBV12-3/TRBV12-4|.
TGTGCCAGCAGTCTAACGACAGGGGACTTAGGCTACGAGCAGTACTTC
CASSLTTGDLGYEQYF
>TRBJ2-3|.|TRBV2|many
TGTGCCAGCAAGGTTAGCACAGATACGCAGTATTTT
CASKVSTDTQYF
>TRBJ1-5|.|TRBV6-6|many
TGTGCCAGCACCCAACGGGGGATTGTTAGCAATCAGCCCCAGCATTTT
CASTQRGIVSNQPQHF
>TRBJ1-5|.|TRBV5-1|many
TGCGCCAGCAGCTTAAACAGTCCCAATCAGCCCCAGCATTTT
CASSLNSPNQPQHF
>TRBJ2-3|.|TRBV4-3|.
TGCGCCAGCAGCCAAACTGGACAGCGCACAGATACGCAGTATTTT
CASSQTGQRTDTQYF
>TRBJ2-4|.|TRBV7-8|.
TGTGCCAGCAGCGCAGACGGGGGCCTAGCCAAAAACATTCAGTACTTC
CASSADGGLAKNIQYF
>TRBJ2-5|.|TRBV20-1|many
TGCAGTGCTAGTGGTCGGAACCAAGAGACCCAGTACTTC
CSASGRNQETQYF
>TRBJ2-1|.|TRBV5-1|many
TGCGCCAGCAGCTTATTTCAGGGGGAGGGCAATGAGCAGTTCTTC
CASSLFQGEGNEQFF